These 3 T cell receptor beta chains were all obtained from the same sample, sequenced in a study of blood T cell repertoires in COVID-19. TCRdb's copy holds only in-frame clones and misses some; the assay was immunoSEQ multiplex PCR. The sample yields a few thousand clones, around nine tenths seen once. The sequenced material came from peripheral blood. The receptors here all came from an elderly woman with acute or convalescent COVID-19.

This clone turned up a few times. The V and J genes are TRBV6-5 and TRBJ1-4; D gene ambiguous. The germline V gene has CDR1 MNHEY and CDR2 SVGAGI. The CDR3 has 15 amino acids. The V and J ends lost 5 bases and 5 bases respectively, with 15 bases between them. The CDR3 coding sequence is TGTGCCAGCAGTCACGGTCGGGTGGAGAATGAAAAACTGTTTTTT. The encoded protein is CASSHGRVENEKLFF.

In its sample, this clone was seen a few times. The chain combines TRBV5-1 with TRBJ1-5, with 7 bases that match TRBD1. The germline gives CDR1 SGHRS, CDR2 YFSETQ. This CDR3 contains 13 residues. The junction had 2 bases not matched to a gene; V was cut back by 7 bases and J by 1 base. The CDR3 loop is CASSTGSNQPQHF. In DNA form, the CDR3 reads TGCGCCAGCTCGACAGGGAGCAATCAGCCCCAGCATTTT.

The chain employs TRBV5-1 and TRBJ2-2; TRBD2 matches at 9 bases. Germline assignment: CDR1 SGHRS and CDR2 YFSETQ. Trimming took 3 bases from V and 7 from J; bases not matched to a gene: 7. The CDR3 runs to 15 residues. The CDR3 DNA reads as TGCGCCAGCAGCTCCGGGACTAGCAGCGGCGGGGAGCTGTTTTTT. It codes for CASSSGTSSGGELFF.